The 23 T cell receptor beta chains below all came from one sample that was sequenced in a study of breast tumors, draining lymph nodes, adjacent tissues. The lymph nodes were axillary draining lymph nodes from breast cancer patients. TCRdb re-analysed the multiplex PCR reads in MiXCR, keeping a single row per CDR3 protein. The sample shows 250,000 or so distinct CDR3 sequences, about 33% of them seen only once. Sequenced: axillary lymph node tissue. These receptors all come from a female donor with breast cancer. Some clones in this sample may be carry-over from other donors' samples.

This clonotype has at least ten counts. V gene TRBV6-6 combines with J gene TRBJ1-4, with D tentatively TRBD1 (6 bases). This CDR3 comprises 13 residues. The V and J ends lost 7 bases and 8 bases respectively, with 14 bases between them. From germline, CDR1 is MNHNY and CDR2 SVGAGI (reference sequence). CDR3 amino acids: CASTSRGWEKLFF. CDR3 sequence (DNA): TGTGCCAGCACCAGCAGGGGTTGGGAAAAACTGTTTTTT.

This clonotype was counted ten times or more. This chain uses TRBV7-9 with TRBJ1-6; D possibly corresponds to TRBD1 (5 bases). Trimming stripped 2 bases from V and 8 bases from J, with 13 bases between. CDR1 and CDR2 (germline): SEHNR, FQNEAQ (reference sequence). CDR3 length equals 15 residues. The CDR3 is CASSLHRIQDSPLHF. CDR3 nucleotide sequence: TGTGCCAGCAGCTTACACAGGATCCAGGATTCACCCCTCCACTTT.

As regards this clonotype: The conserved phenylalanine or tryptophan normally closing the CDR3 is absent here, so this likely arose from a read error. The chain carries TRBV11-2 and TRBJ2-4, with D tentatively TRBD1 (6 bases). In germline, CDR1 is SGHAT, CDR2 FQNNGV. The length of the CDR3 is 15 residues. The CDR3 region is CASSATGSTKSIQYL. CDR3 nucleotide sequence: TGTGCCAGCAGCGCTACAGGGAGCACCAAAAGCATTCAGTACCTC.

In this sample, this clonotype turned up many times. This chain's CDR3 is CATSDGPGVGGYTF. CDR3 bases: TGTGCCACCAGTGATGGGCCAGGGGTGGGTGGCTACACCTTC. The rearrangement joins TRBV24-1 to TRBJ1-2; possible D gene TRBD1, 6 bases. CDR1 and CDR2 (germline): KGHDR, SFDVKD. The CDR3 has 14 amino acids. With 3 bases removed from V and 7 bases from J, the gap between germline ends came to 14 bases.

The CDR3 DNA sequence: TGTGCCAGCAGCCAATTGACTAGCGGGAGAACAGATACGCAGTATTTT. Its protein product is CASSQLTSGRTDTQYF. The chain recombines TRBV13 with TRBJ2-3; 12 bases are shared with TRBD2. V lost 5 bases to trimming and J lost 3 bases; unmatched junction nucleotides: 6. Germline CDR1 is PRHDT and CDR2 is FYEKMQ (reference sequence). The CDR3 extends over 16 amino acids.

In this sample, this clonotype turned up many times. The chain carries TRBV6-6 and TRBJ1-6, with TRBD1 matching over 7 bases. V dropped 2 bases and J dropped 12; count of bases not matched to a gene: 10. CDR3 length equals 15 residues. Germline V gene data show CDR1 as MNHNY and CDR2 as SVGAGI (reference sequence). DNA for the CDR3: TGTGCCAGCAGTTACCTGACAGGGACGGTGGGACCCCTCCACTTT. As protein: CASSYLTGTVGPLHF.

At least ten counts were recorded for this clonotype. The V gene is TRBV9, the J gene TRBJ2-3; 7 positions match TRBD1. With 4 bases clipped from V and 0 bases from J, the junction kept 17 bases outside the gene matches. Germline V gene data show CDR1 as SGDLS and CDR2 as YYNGEE. The CDR3 contains 19 residues. For the CDR3, the DNA is TGTGCCAGCAGCTCTAGGGGGACAGCCAGGGTCACTAGCACAGATACGCAGTATTTT. Encoded protein: CASSSRGTARVTSTDTQYF.

This clonotype occurred once. The rearrangement joins TRBV2 to TRBJ1-5, with a weak D call TRBD1 (5 bases). Germline CDR1 SNHLY, CDR2 FYNNEI. The CDR3 runs to 15 residues. Trimming took 8 bases from V and 7 from J, leaving 21 bases between them. Written as DNA, the CDR3 is TGTGCCAGCGCAGTAACGGGGGGTGGCGAGCAGCCCCAGCATTTT. This gives the protein CASAVTGGGEQPQHF.

Note on this clonotype: A much larger clone sits a single nucleotide away, making a read error possible. The chain links TRBV7-2 to TRBJ2-1, with TRBD2 as a possible D gene (5 bases). Germline CDR1 SGHTA, CDR2 FQGNSA. There are 15 residues in the CDR3. This CDR3 reads CASSLAGDTYNEQLF. DNA for the CDR3: TGTGCCAGCAGCTTAGCGGGAGATACCTACAATGAGCAGCTCTTC.

The chain uses TRBV20-1 and TRBJ2-2; tentative D call: TRBD2 (6 bases). V lost 3 bases and J 4 bases, leaving 18 bases between the germline ends. The CDR3 is 16 amino acids. Germline CDR1 is DFQATT and CDR2 is SNEGSKA (reference sequence). CDR3 in DNA: TGCAGTGCTAGGTTTGCGGAGGGCGCGACCACCGGGGAGCTGTTTTTT. As protein: CSARFAEGATTGELFF.

On this clonotype: This may arise from a read error, as a much more abundant clone is one base away. CDR3 in amino acids: CASSPRGRRGETQYF. Written as DNA, the CDR3 is TGTGCCAGCAGCCCCCGGGGACGGAGGGGAGAGACCCAGTACTTC. The chain links TRBV9 to TRBJ2-5; weak D call: TRBD2 (6 bases). The CDR3 loop spans 15 amino acids. Trimming stripped 4 bases from V and 4 bases from J, with 17 bases between. Germline V gene lookup returns CDR1 SGDLS and CDR2 YYNGEE.

V usage is TRBV2 and J usage is TRBJ2-3; D gene uncertain. The CDR3 has 15 residues. V was pared by 1 base and J by 5 bases, with 13 bases between. Germline V CDR1 and CDR2: SNHLY, FYNNEI. CDR3 DNA: TGTGCCAGCAGTGAAGACAGCCCCACGGGAGATACGCAGTATTTT. It codes for CASSEDSPTGDTQYF.

The chain joins TRBV6-1 to TRBJ2-1; 10 bases align to TRBD1. The length of the CDR3 is 15 residues. Germline-derived CDR1 and CDR2 are MNHNS and SASEGT. V lost 5 bases, J lost 1 base, and 2 bases stayed unmatched. CDR3 sequence: CASSRGQGSYNEQFF. CDR3 sequence (DNA): TGTGCCAGCAGTCGGGGACAGGGGTCCTACAATGAGCAGTTCTTC.

In the case of this clonotype: This may be a read error, as it is one base from a much larger clone. V usage is TRBV5-1 and J usage is TRBJ1-2; D is unclear. The CDR3 has 13 residues. Germline CDR1 reads SGHRS; CDR2 reads YFSETQ. CDR3 DNA: TGCGCCAGCAGCCCATTAGGTCTCTATGGCTACGCCTTC. This gives the protein CASSPLGLYGYAF.

This clonotype was seen at least ten times. The rearrangement links TRBV20-1 to TRBJ2-3; no clear D gene. The CDR3 runs 14 residues. Looked up from germline, CDR1 is DFQATT and CDR2 is SNEGSKA (reference sequence). Trimming took off 5 bases at V and 4 bases at J, with 16 bases between the two ends. The CDR3 DNA is TGCAGTGCTTCCGGGCTTTTCAGTCCAGATACGCAGTATTTT. Protein sequence: CSASGLFSPDTQYF.

The V gene is TRBV29-1, the J gene TRBJ2-5; TRBD1 matches at 9 bases. V trimming: 6 bases; J trimming: 5 bases; junction bases outside the gene matches: 19. Germline CDR1 reads SQVTM; CDR2 reads ANQGSEA. The CDR3 consists of 17 residues. In DNA form, the CDR3 reads TGCAGCGTCGCCACAGGGGGCCTCGATGGAGGATTGGAGACCCAGTACTTC. Its protein is CSVATGGLDGGLETQYF.

This clonotype was found many times. The J gene is TRBJ1-2, the V gene TRBV7-9; D may be TRBD1 (6 bases). CDR1 is SEHNR and CDR2 is FQNEAQ in the germline V gene (reference sequence). This CDR3 is 14 amino acids long. V was cut by 5 bases and J by 3 bases, with 13 bases left in between. CDR3 sequence reads: CASSEGGGYYGYTF. CDR3 nucleotides: TGTGCCAGCAGCGAAGGGGGAGGGTACTATGGCTACACCTTC.

The sample holds many counts of this clonotype. The V gene is TRBV7-8, the J gene TRBJ1-4; tentative D call: TRBD1 (6 bases). Germline loops: CDR1 SGHVS, CDR2 FQNEAQ. Trimming took off 1 base at V and 11 bases at J, with 14 bases between the two ends. The CDR3 sequence is 14 residues long. The CDR3 sequence: CASSLDRGQRKLFF. The CDR3 DNA follows: TGTGCCAGCAGCTTAGACCGAGGACAGCGGAAACTGTTTTTT.

This clonotype showed up many times. The chain carries TRBV29-1 and TRBJ1-2, with a tentative D call TRBD1 (5 bases). This CDR3 has 12 residues. The germline V and J ends were trimmed by 3 bases and 3 bases, with 8 bases remaining between them. In germline, CDR1 is SQVTM, CDR2 ANQGSEA. The CDR3 is CSVERDDYGYTF. In DNA form, the CDR3 reads TGCAGCGTTGAGAGGGACGACTATGGCTACACCTTC.

This clonotype was observed at least ten times. The gene calls are TRBV7-3 and TRBJ2-1; 9 nucleotides agree with TRBD1. With V trimmed by 4 bases and J by 4 bases, 2 bases remained unmatched. The CDR3 is 14 amino acids. CDR1 is SGHTA, CDR2 FQGTGA, per germline. The CDR3 loop reads CASSSGTGYNEQFF. The DNA of the CDR3 is TGTGCCAGCAGCTCCGGGACAGGGTACAATGAGCAGTTCTTC. The whole variable domain, remainder taken from reference TRBV7-3 and TRBJ2-1, is GAGVSQTPSNKVTEKGKYVELRCDPISGHTALYWYRQSLGQGPEFLIYFQGTGAADDSGLPNDRFFAVRPEGSVSTLKIQRTERGDSAVYLCASSSGTGYNEQFFGPGTRLTVL.

This clonotype came up many times. The chain has TRBV5-1 and TRBJ2-2; TRBD2 matches 10 bases. The ends lost 6 bases at V and 8 bases at J; junction bases unmatched: 7. The CDR3 runs 14 residues. Germline V gene data show CDR1 as SGHRS and CDR2 as YFSETQ. CDR3 nucleotide sequence: TGCGCCAGCACCCTAGCGGGAGAAGCGGGGGAGCTGTTTTTT. Amino acid sequence: CASTLAGEAGELFF.

This clonotype was detected ten times or more. The chain recombines TRBV11-2 with TRBJ1-4; D unresolved. V shed 6 bases and J shed 7 bases, with 15 bases lying between them. CDR1 and CDR2 from the germline V gene are SGHAT and FQNNGV. CDR3 length: 14 residues. This CDR3 reads CASRPAGKGEKLFF. CDR3 nucleotide sequence: TGTGCCAGCAGACCCGCGGGGAAGGGTGAAAAACTGTTTTTT.

The table lists this clonotype with many counts. The gene calls are TRBV30 and TRBJ2-7; 7 bases match TRBD2. Trimming removed 5 bases from V and 2 bases from J; junction bases left unmatched: 3. This CDR3 region has 12 residues. CDR1 and CDR2 from the germline V gene are GTSNPN and SVGIG (reference sequence). The CDR3 loop is CAWSGTTYEQYF. The CDR3 nucleotides read TGTGCCTGGTCCGGGACTACCTACGAGCAGTACTTC.